The sequence of this TCR beta chain was determined in a study of blood T cell repertoires in COVID-19. About the research overall: Samples of COVID-19 (acute and convalescent) were obtained from the United States, Italy and Spain. T cells, B-cell-depleted T cells, or PBMCs provided the cDNA or gDNA that served as material.

Original methodology: Amplifying reference gene primers gave estimates of nucleated cell counts. Here immunoSEQ multiplex PCR was the method, and the copy in TCRdb shows in-frame clones only, minus some. D and trimming come from the DNA, and the V and J calls and clone size come from that table. The data show 100,000 to 110,000 clones, around 85% seen once. Sequencing used peripheral blood. The origin of this receptor is a man between 50 and 59 years old with active or convalescent COVID-19.

CDR3 residues: CASSPGEGTGQETQYF. CDR3 nucleotide sequence: TGTGCCAGCAGCCCTGGTGAGGGGACAGGGCAAGAGACCCAGTACTTC. The J gene is TRBJ2-5, the V gene TRBV7-9, with 9 bases that match TRBD1. The CDR3 loop spans 16 amino acids. The V gene end was trimmed by 5 bases and the J gene end by 2 bases; junction bases not matched to a gene: 9. Germline V gene sequence: CDR1 SEHNR, CDR2 FQNEAQ (reference sequence).